This TCR beta chain was observed in a study of blood T cell repertoires in COVID-19. Study at large: There were acute and convalescent COVID-19 samples, and they came from the United States, Italy and Spain.

This clone was seen more than once but under ten times. Here immunoSEQ multiplex PCR was the method, and the copy in TCRdb shows in-frame clones only, minus some. This sample yields roughly 520,000 clones, of which over 75% are seen a single time; less than 2% belongs to the top ten. This CDR3 region has 14 residues. Germline V CDR1 and CDR2: MNHEY, SVGAGI. Trimming removed 7 bases from V and 4 bases from J; junction bases left unmatched: 4. The V gene is TRBV6-5, the J gene TRBJ1-6, with 7 bases lining up with TRBD1. The sequenced sample was PBMCs or T cells enriched from blood (not recorded which). The sequence was obtained from a woman in her 40s who had recovered from COVID-19. For the CDR3, the DNA is TGTGCCAGCAAGGGGGCACAATATAATTCACCCCTCCACTTT. Amino acid sequence: CASKGAQYNSPLHF.